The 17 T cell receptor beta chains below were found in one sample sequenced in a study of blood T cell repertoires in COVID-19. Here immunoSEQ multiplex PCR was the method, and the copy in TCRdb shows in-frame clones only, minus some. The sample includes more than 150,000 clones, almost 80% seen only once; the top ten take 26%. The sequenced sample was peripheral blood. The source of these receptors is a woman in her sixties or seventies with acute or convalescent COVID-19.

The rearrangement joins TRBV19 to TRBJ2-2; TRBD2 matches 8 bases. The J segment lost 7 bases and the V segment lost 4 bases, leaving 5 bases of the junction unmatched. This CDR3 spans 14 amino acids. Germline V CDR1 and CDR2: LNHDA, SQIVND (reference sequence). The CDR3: CASSKAGGIGELFF. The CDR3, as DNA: TGTGCCAGTAGTAAGGCGGGAGGCATCGGGGAGCTGTTTTTT.

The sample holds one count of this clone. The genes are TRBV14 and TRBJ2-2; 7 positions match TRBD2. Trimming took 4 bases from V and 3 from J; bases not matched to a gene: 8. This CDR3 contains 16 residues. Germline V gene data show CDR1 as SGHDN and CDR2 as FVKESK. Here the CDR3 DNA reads TGTGCCAGCAGCCCTGGGGGGAGGGCCTACACCGGGGAGCTGTTTTTT. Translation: CASSPGGRAYTGELFF.

CDR3 nucleotides: TGTGCCAGCAGCCAAGATTGGGACAGGGGGTTCAATGAGCAGTTCTTC. Its protein is CASSQDWDRGFNEQFF. The J gene is TRBJ2-1, the V gene TRBV4-2; 11 bases are shared with TRBD1. Germline CDR1 reads LGHNA; CDR2 reads YNFKEQ. The CDR3 loop spans 16 amino acids. V trimming: 0 bases; J trimming: 6 bases; junction bases outside the gene matches: 4.

Here the CDR3 DNA reads TGTGCCAGCAGTAACGGACAGGGGGTTAGCTACGAGCAGTACTTC. It yields the protein CASSNGQGVSYEQYF. The J gene is TRBJ2-7, the V gene TRBV3-1 (or the pseudogene TRBV3-2); 10 positions agree with TRBD1. Germline V gene sequence: CDR1 LGHDT, CDR2 YNNKEL (reference sequence). V shed 6 bases and J 3 bases; nucleotides not matched to a gene: 8. The CDR3 extends over 15 amino acids.

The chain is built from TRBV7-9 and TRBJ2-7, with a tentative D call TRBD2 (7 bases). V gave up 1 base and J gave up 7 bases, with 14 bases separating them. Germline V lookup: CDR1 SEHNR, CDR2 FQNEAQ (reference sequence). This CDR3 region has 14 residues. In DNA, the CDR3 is TGTGCCAGCAGCTTAGTATCGGGGGGCTCAGAGCAGTACTTC. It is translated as CASSLVSGGSEQYF.

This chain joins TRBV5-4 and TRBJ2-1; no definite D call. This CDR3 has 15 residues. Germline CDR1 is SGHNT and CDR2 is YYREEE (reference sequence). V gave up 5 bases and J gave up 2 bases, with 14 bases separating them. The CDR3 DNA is TGTGCCAGCAGTTCGGAGCCCCAAACCTACAATGAGCAGTTCTTC. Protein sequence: CASSSEPQTYNEQFF.

CDR3 region: CASSLQGQIGETQYF. As DNA, the CDR3 is TGCGCCAGCAGCTTGCAGGGCCAGATCGGAGAGACCCAGTACTTC. The J gene is TRBJ2-5, the V gene TRBV5-1; D possibly corresponds to TRBD1 (5 bases). The CDR3 contains 15 residues. Germline assignment: CDR1 SGHRS and CDR2 YFSETQ. Deletions cut 1 base from V and 4 bases from J, with 14 bases between.

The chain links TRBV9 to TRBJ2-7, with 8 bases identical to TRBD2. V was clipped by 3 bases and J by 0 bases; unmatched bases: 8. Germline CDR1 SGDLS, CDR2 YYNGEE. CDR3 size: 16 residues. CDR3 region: CASSAASGQVSYEQYF. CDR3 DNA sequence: TGTGCCAGCAGCGCTGCTAGCGGGCAGGTCTCCTACGAGCAGTACTTC.

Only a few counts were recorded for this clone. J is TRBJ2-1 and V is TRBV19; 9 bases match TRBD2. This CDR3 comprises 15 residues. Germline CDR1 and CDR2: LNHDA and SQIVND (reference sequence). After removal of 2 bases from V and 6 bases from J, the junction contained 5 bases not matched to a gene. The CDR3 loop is CASSIWAGGRNEQFF. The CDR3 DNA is TGTGCCAGTAGTATATGGGCGGGAGGGCGCAATGAGCAGTTCTTC.

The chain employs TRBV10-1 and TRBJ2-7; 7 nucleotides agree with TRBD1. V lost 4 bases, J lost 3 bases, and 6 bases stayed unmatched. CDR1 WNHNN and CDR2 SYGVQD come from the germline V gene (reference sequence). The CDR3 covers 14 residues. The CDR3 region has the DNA TGCGCCAGCAGTGGAGGGGGCGAGGGCTACGAGCAGTACTTC. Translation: CASSGGGEGYEQYF.

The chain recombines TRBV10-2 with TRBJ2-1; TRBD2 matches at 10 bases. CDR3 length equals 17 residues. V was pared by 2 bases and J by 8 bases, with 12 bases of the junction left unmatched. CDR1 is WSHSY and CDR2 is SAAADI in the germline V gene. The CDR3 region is CASSETYASGRAYEQFF. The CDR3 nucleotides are TGCGCCAGCAGTGAGACCTACGCTAGCGGGAGAGCCTATGAGCAGTTCTTC.

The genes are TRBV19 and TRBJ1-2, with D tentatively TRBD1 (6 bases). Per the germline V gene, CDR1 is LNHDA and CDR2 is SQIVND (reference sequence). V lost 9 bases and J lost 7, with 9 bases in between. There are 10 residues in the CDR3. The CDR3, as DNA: TGTGCCAGCCTGGGGGCTGGCTACACCTTC. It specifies CASLGAGYTF.

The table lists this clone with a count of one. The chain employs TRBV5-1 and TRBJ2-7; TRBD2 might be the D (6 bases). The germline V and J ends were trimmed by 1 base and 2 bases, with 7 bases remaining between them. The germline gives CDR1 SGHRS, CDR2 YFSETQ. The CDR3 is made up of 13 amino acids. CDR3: CASSLTSPYEQYF. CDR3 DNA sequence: TGCGCCAGCAGCTTGACTAGCCCCTACGAGCAGTACTTC.

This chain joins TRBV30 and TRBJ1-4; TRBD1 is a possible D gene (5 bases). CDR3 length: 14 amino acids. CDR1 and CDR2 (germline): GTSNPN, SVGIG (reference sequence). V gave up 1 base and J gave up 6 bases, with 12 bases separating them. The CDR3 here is CAWSGGGGDEKLFF. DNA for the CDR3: TGTGCCTGGAGTGGGGGCGGGGGGGATGAAAAACTGTTTTTT.

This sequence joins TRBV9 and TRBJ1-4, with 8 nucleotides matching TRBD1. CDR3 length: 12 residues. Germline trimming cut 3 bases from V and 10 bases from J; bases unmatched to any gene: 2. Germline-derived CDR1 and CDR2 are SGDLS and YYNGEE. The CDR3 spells CASSGGQGKLFF. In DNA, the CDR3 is TGTGCCAGCAGCGGAGGACAGGGAAAACTGTTTTTT.

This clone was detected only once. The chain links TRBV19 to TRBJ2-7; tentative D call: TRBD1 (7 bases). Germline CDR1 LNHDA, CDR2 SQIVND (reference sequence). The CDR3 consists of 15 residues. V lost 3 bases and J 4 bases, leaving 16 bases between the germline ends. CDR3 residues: CASSMGQGGYYEQYF. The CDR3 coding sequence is TGTGCCAGTAGTATGGGCCAGGGGGGATATTACGAGCAGTACTTC.

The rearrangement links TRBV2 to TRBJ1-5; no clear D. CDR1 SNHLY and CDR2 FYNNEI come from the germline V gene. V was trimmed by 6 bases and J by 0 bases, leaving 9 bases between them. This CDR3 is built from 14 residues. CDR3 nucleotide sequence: TGTGCCAGCAGCGCGGTGGTTAGCAATCAGCCCCAGCATTTT. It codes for CASSAVVSNQPQHF.